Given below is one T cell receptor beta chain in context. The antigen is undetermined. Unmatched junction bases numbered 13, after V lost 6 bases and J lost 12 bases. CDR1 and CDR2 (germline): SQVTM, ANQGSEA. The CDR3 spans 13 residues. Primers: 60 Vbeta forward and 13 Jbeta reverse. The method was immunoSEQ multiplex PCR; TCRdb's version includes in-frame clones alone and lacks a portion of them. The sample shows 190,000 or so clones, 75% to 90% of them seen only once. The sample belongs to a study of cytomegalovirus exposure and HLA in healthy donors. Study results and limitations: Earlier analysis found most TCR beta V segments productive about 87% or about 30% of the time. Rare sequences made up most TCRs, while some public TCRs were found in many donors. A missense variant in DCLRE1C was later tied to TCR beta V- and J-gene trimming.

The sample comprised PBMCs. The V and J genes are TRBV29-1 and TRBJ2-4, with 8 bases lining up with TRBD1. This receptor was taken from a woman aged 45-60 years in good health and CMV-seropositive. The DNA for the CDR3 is TGCAGCGTCTCCACAGGGGGTGAGGCCAGTCAGTACTTC. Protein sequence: CSVSTGGEASQYF.